This T cell receptor beta chain was sequenced during a study of memory CD4+ T cells and cytomegalovirus serostatus. A note on this clone: Its antigen is unidentified.

The CDR3 has 13 residues. CDR1 is SEHNR and CDR2 is FQNEAQ in the germline V gene (reference sequence). V trimming: 3 bases; J trimming: 6 bases; junction bases outside the gene matches: 1. Study-level results: Suggested: most of the CMV-linked TCR signature lies in CD4+ memory cells.

Data came from immunoSEQ multiplex PCR; TCRdb stores just in-frame clones and leaves some out. The sample carries some 29,000 clones, about 75% recorded once. Single viable CD3+CD4+CD8-CD45RO+ cells were sorted as the memory CD4+ T cells. Total CD4+ T cells were enriched by CD4 positive selection. This TCR came from an adult in good health and CMV-seronegative. Some clones in this sample may be carry-over from other donors' samples. Material for sequencing was memory CD4+ T cells from blood. This chain connects TRBV7-9 to TRBJ2-7, with 11 bases identical to TRBD1. The CDR3 DNA reads as TGTGCCAGCAGCTTGGACAGGGGGCTCGAGCAGTACTTC. This translates into CASSLDRGLEQYF.